This is a list of T cell receptor beta chains from one sample in a study of cytomegalovirus exposure and HLA in healthy donors. Some clones are missing from TCRdb's copy, which holds only in-frame ones; the method was immunoSEQ multiplex PCR. The sample holds around 120,000 clones, more than 70% seen once. Material for sequencing was PBMCs. These receptors were obtained from a man between 18 and 29 years old in good health and CMV-seronegative. CDR3s include the opening cysteine and the closing phenylalanine or tryptophan. The order of the fields is V gene, J gene, clone size, D gene, CDR3 DNA, CDR3 protein. A D gene is named only where the DNA matches it firmly. The listing skips clone size in some rows; elsewhere it reads once, few, many or a size class.

TRBV28	TRBJ1-1	-	TRBD1	TGTGCCAGCAGTCGCCTGGACAGGGGAACTGAAGCTTTCTTT	CASSRLDRGTEAFF
TRBV5-1	TRBJ1-2	-	TRBD1	TGCGCCAGCAGCCCGGGACAGGGGGCGGGTTATGGCTACACCTTC	CASSPGQGAGYGYTF
TRBV6-1	TRBJ2-7	-	-	TGTGCCAGCAGTGTAAAGCCTACCTCTTACGAGCAGTACTTC	CASSVKPTSYEQYF
TRBV27	TRBJ2-1	-	TRBD1	TGTGCCAGCAGTCCGGACAGGGGGTTAAAGTTCTTC	CASSPDRGLKFF
TRBV12-5	TRBJ1-1	-	-	TGTGCTAGTGGTTTTGGGGGGGGCTTCACTGAAGCTTTCTTT	CASGFGGGFTEAFF
TRBV5-1	TRBJ2-2	-	-	TGCGCCAGCAGCTTGACAGCGGCGAACACCGGGGAGCTGTTTTTT	CASSLTAANTGELFF
TRBV10-2	TRBJ1-1	-	-	TGCGCCAGCAGTGAGGGAACAGTAAACACTGAAGCTTTCTTT	CASSEGTVNTEAFF
TRBV15	TRBJ2-5	few	TRBD2	TGTGCCACCAGCAGAGCCCCGATGACTAGCGGGGGACAAGAGACCCAGTACTTC	CATSRAPMTSGGQETQYF
TRBV6-5	TRBJ2-7	-	-	TGTGCCAGCAGTTACGACGGGTTTCGGGATAGAGACTTC	CASSYDGFRDRDF
TRBV5-1	TRBJ2-7	-	TRBD1	TGCGCCAGCAGCGGGACAGCGCCTTACGAGCAGTACTTC	CASSGTAPYEQYF
TRBV19	TRBJ1-2	-	-	TGTGCCAGCAGCCAGGGAGGTGGCTACACCTTC	CASSQGGGYTF
TRBV2	TRBJ1-1	-	TRBD1	TGTGCCAGCAGCCCGACAGGGGGCACTGAAGCTTTCTTT	CASSPTGGTEAFF
TRBV2	TRBJ1-2	-	TRBD1	TGTGCCAGCAGCACCGGGACAGGGGGTATGGATAACTATGGCTACACCTTC	CASSTGTGGMDNYGYTF
TRBV30	TRBJ2-7	-	-	TGTGCCTGGAGTGTGCTGTCCGCGCGGTACGAGCAGTACTTC	CAWSVLSARYEQYF
TRBV19	TRBJ1-1	-	TRBD1	TGTGCCAGTAGTCTCCCGACAGGGGTGTTGGTGAACACTGAAGCTTTCTTT	CASSLPTGVLVNTEAFF
TRBV2	TRBJ2-2	-	TRBD2	TGTGCCAAGGGACTAGCGGGGGGCACCGGGGAGCTGTTTTTT	CAKGLAGGTGELFF
TRBV5-6	TRBJ1-5	-	TRBD1	TGTGCCAGCAGCTTGGCCGGGACAGGGGGCCTTCATCAGCCCCAGCATTTT	CASSLAGTGGLHQPQHF
TRBV4-3	TRBJ2-3	-	TRBD2	TGCGCCAGCAGCCAAGATTTCACTAGCGGTAAAAGCACAGATACGCAGTATTTT	CASSQDFTSGKSTDTQYF
TRBV6-1	TRBJ2-1	-	TRBD2	TGTGCCAGCAGTGAAGAACTGACTAGCGGGAGTTTCAATGAGCAGTTCTTC	CASSEELTSGSFNEQFF
TRBV27	TRBJ2-5	once	-	TGTGCCAGCAGTTCGTCCCCGGCAGGGGATGGGGAGCAGTACTTC	CASSSSPAGDGEQYF
TRBV9	TRBJ1-1	-	-	TGTGCCAGCAGCGTTCGTGGTGGACAAAACCCTGAAGCTTTCTTT	CASSVRGGQNPEAFF
TRBV27	TRBJ1-5	few	-	TGTGCCAGCAGTACAGACGGGAATGCTCAGCCCCAGCATTTT	CASSTDGNAQPQHF
TRBV2	TRBJ2-3	once	-	TGTGCCAGCAGAGACCTCGCTTTGAGACCAGGGGATACGCAGTATTTT	CASRDLALRPGDTQYF
TRBV5-1	TRBJ1-2	-	-	TGCGCCAGCAGACTGGGCGGGGGGCTAGAGGGCTACACCTTC	CASRLGGGLEGYTF
TRBV7-2	TRBJ2-7	-	-	TGTGCCAGCAGCTTTCGCCAGACTGGCTACGAGCAGTACTTC	CASSFRQTGYEQYF
TRBV9	TRBJ1-1	-	-	TGTGCCAGCAGCGTAGCTCCTGACGGACTCATGAACACTGAAGCTTTCTTT	CASSVAPDGLMNTEAFF
TRBV29-1	TRBJ2-1	-	TRBD1	TGCAGCGTTGAAAGACAGGGGGCCTACAATGAGCAGTTCTTC	CSVERQGAYNEQFF
TRBV30	TRBJ2-1	once	-	TGTGCCTGGAGGACACAGGGAATCTACAATGAGCAGTTCTTC	CAWRTQGIYNEQFF
TRBV27	TRBJ1-4	-	-	TGTGCCAGCAGGACCGGGGGGGGCGAAGAAAAACTGTTTTTT	CASRTGGGEEKLFF
TRBV18	TRBJ2-1	-	-	TGTGCCAGCTCACCACCGTCCCTACGTTACAATGAGCAGTTCTTC	CASSPPSLRYNEQFF
TRBV5-4	TRBJ2-7	-	-	TGTGCCAGCAGCTTGGCCACACAGGACCTTTACGAGCAGTACTTC	CASSLATQDLYEQYF
TRBV11-2	TRBJ2-7	few	TRBD1	TGTGCCAGCAGCTTCGGACAGGGCTACGAGCAGTACTTC	CASSFGQGYEQYF
TRBV6-1	TRBJ1-2	-	-	TGTGCCAGCAGTGAATCAGAATACTATGGCTACACCTTC	CASSESEYYGYTF
TRBV27	TRBJ1-1	-	TRBD1	TGTGCCAGCAGTTTCTCGACAGGGTACACTGAAGCTTTCTTT	CASSFSTGYTEAFF
TRBV4-3	TRBJ2-7	-	TRBD1	TGCGCCAGCAGCCAAGGGGGGACAGGGGCTGCCTACGAGCAGTACTTC	CASSQGGTGAAYEQYF
TRBV6-5	TRBJ2-7	many	TRBD1	TGTGCCAGCAGTGCCACAGGGGGTCGCGACGAGCAGTACTTC	CASSATGGRDEQYF
TRBV21-1	TRBJ1-5	-	-	TGTGCCAAAGGGACAGGTGTTAGCAATCAGCCCCAGCATTTT	CAKGTGVSNQPQHF
TRBV5-1	TRBJ1-1	-	-	TGCGCCAGCAGCCCCCTAAAGAACACTGAAGCTTTCTTT	CASSPLKNTEAFF
TRBV7-6	TRBJ2-2	-	-	TGTGCCAGCAGCTTATCCGTGGGAGTGACCGGGGAGCTGTTTTTT	CASSLSVGVTGELFF
TRBV4-3	TRBJ2-3	-	TRBD1	TGCGCCAGCAGCCAAGATGGCTTGTTGTCAGGGGGTCCAGATACGCAGTATTTT	CASSQDGLLSGGPDTQYF
TRBV27	TRBJ2-1	-	-	TGTGCCAGCAGTTGGGGGACTCAGTACAATGAGCAGTTCTTC	CASSWGTQYNEQFF
TRBV29-1	TRBJ2-1	-	TRBD2	TGCAGCGTTGCTTTGGGACTAGCGGGAGTGGGTTACAATGAGCAGTTCTTC	CSVALGLAGVGYNEQFF